These T cell receptor beta chains were read from a single sample in a study of shared clonotypes between healthy human individuals. Generated by immunoSEQ multiplex PCR, the TCRdb table keeps only in-frame clones and is missing some. Of 450,000 to 650,000 clones listed, roughly 79% are singletons. Sequencing was performed on PBMCs. These receptors originate from a woman aged 40-49 years in good health. Some clones in this sample may be carry-over from other donors' samples. Each CDR3 is given with its conserved first and last residue.

V gene: TRBV30; J gene: TRBJ1-6; CDR3 length: 14; CDR3 protein: CAWTPDSLNSPLHF
V gene: TRBV20-1; J gene: TRBJ1-2; CDR3 length: 9; CDR3 protein: CSAGQDYTF
V gene: TRBV5-4; J gene: TRBJ2-2; CDR3 length: 15; CDR3 protein: CASSSESLNTGELFF
V gene: TRBV28; J gene: TRBJ2-7; CDR3 length: 12; CDR3 protein: CASSLSGGEEYF
V gene: TRBV30; J gene: TRBJ2-1; CDR3 length: 15; CDR3 protein: CAWRGTSNSYNEQFF
V gene: TRBV7-2; J gene: TRBJ2-1; CDR3 length: 12; CDR3 protein: CASSLDENEQFF
V gene: TRBV5-1; J gene: TRBJ1-2; CDR3 length: 13; CDR3 protein: CANSLAGDYGYTF
V gene: TRBV6-5; J gene: TRBJ1-1; CDR3 length: 14; CDR3 protein: CASTTGSRNTEAFF
V gene: TRBV27; J gene: TRBJ2-5; CDR3 length: 12; CDR3 protein: CASSSLQETQYF
V gene: TRBV2; J gene: -; CDR3 length: 15; CDR3 protein: CASSERTSGSYEQYF
V gene: TRBV13; J gene: TRBJ2-5; CDR3 length: 15; CDR3 protein: CASSFSGGGEETQYF
V gene: TRBV10-3; J gene: TRBJ2-1; CDR3 length: 13; CDR3 protein: CAISEGQPNEQFF
V gene: TRBV4-1; J gene: TRBJ1-2; CDR3 length: 13; CDR3 protein: CASSQVLNYGYTF
V gene: TRBV25-1; J gene: TRBJ2-7; CDR3 length: 15; CDR3 protein: CASSEWGTNSYEQYF
V gene: TRBV20-1; J gene: TRBJ2-7; CDR3 length: 11; CDR3 protein: CSARGDYEQYF
V gene: TRBV11-2; J gene: TRBJ2-7; CDR3 length: 15; CDR3 protein: CASSSGTSHPYEQYF